This TCR beta chain was recorded in a study of blood T cell repertoires in COVID-19. Study-level background: Spain, Italy and the United States supplied samples that represented acute and convalescent COVID-19. T cells, B-cell-depleted T cells, or PBMCs supplied cDNA or gDNA.

In the original processing: Amplification of reference gene primers provided the estimated nucleated cell counts. Repertoires were generated with immunoSEQ multiplex PCR, while TCRdb's copy carries only in-frame clones and drops some. The DNA gave D and trimming, while V, J and clone size come from that table. In the table there are 80,000 to 100,000 clones, 70% to 90% of which are singletons. The CDR3 covers 15 residues. The germline gives CDR1 LNHNV, CDR2 YYDKDF (reference sequence). Trimming removed 0 bases from V and 3 bases from J; junction bases left unmatched: 2. The sequenced sample was peripheral blood. The chain links TRBV15 to TRBJ1-5; 7 nucleotides line up with TRBD1. This TCR was recovered from a woman aged 60 to 75 in a cohort sampled during active or convalescent COVID-19. The chain's CDR3 is CATSRETGFNQPQHF. Here the CDR3 DNA reads TGTGCCACCAGCAGAGAGACAGGGTTCAATCAGCCCCAGCATTTT.